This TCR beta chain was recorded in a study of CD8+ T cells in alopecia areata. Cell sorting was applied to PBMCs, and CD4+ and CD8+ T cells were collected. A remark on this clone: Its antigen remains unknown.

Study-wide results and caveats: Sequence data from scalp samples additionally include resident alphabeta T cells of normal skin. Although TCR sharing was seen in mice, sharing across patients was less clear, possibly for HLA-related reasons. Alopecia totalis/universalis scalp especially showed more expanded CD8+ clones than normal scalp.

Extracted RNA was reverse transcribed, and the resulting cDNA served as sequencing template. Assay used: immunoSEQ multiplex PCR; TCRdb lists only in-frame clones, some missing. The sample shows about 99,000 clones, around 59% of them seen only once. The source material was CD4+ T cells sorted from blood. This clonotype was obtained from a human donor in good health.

The CDR3 here is CASSLRGQGIYEQYF. The DNA of the CDR3 is TGTGCCAGCAGCCTCAGGGGACAGGGAATCTACGAGCAGTACTTC. The V gene is TRBV7-2, the J gene TRBJ2-7; 9 nucleotides agree with TRBD1. CDR1 is SGHTA and CDR2 is FQGNSA in the germline V gene. This CDR3 comprises 15 residues. The junction had 8 bases not matched to a gene; V was cut back by 5 bases and J by 3 bases.